These 22 T cell receptor beta chains were all obtained from the same sample, sequenced in a study of metastatic and nonmetastatic thyroid tumors. TCRdb reassembled clones from the PCR reads with MiXCR. In the table there are roughly 10,000 clones, more than 35% of which are singletons. Until they underwent thyroid surgery, no patient had received any treatment. Material for sequencing was tumor tissue. Every receptor here comes from a female donor with papillary thyroid cancer or a benign thyroid nodule (not recorded which). Some clones in this sample may be carry-over from other donors' samples.

The chain couples TRBV14 to TRBJ2-1, with 10 nucleotides matching TRBD2. Germline-derived CDR1 and CDR2 are SGHDN and FVKESK. The CDR3 extends over 15 amino acids. V lost 0 bases, J lost 8 bases, and 4 bases stayed unmatched. The CDR3 DNA is TGTGCCAGCAGCCAAGAAACTAGCGGGATGTATGAGCAGTTCTTC. Amino acids: CASSQETSGMYEQFF.

This chain links TRBV28 with TRBJ1-5, with TRBD1 matching over 8 bases. V shed 4 bases and J 4 bases; nucleotides not matched to a gene: 15. The CDR3 has 18 residues. Germline CDR1 reads MDHEN; CDR2 reads SYDVKM. In DNA form, the CDR3 reads TGTGCCAGCAGTTCGCTATGGTACAGGGGGATGGGAAATCAGCCCCAGCATTTT. It translates to CASSSLWYRGMGNQPQHF.

This chain uses TRBV7-8 with TRBJ2-2; D remains unclear. The CDR3 runs to 16 residues. Germline values: CDR1 SGHVS, CDR2 FQNEAQ. V was pared by 2 bases and J by 1 base, with 11 bases between. The CDR3 DNA reads as TGTGCCAGCAGCTTAATTGAATCGGGGAACACCGGGGAGCTGTTTTTT. It translates to CASSLIESGNTGELFF.

The V call is TRBV28, the J call TRBJ2-1, with 7 bases fitting TRBD2. V shed 6 bases and J 2 bases; nucleotides not matched to a gene: 7. CDR1 and CDR2 (germline): MDHEN, SYDVKM. This CDR3 contains 15 residues. This CDR3 is CASRQWSGAYNEQFF. The CDR3 DNA follows: TGTGCCAGCAGACAGTGGAGCGGGGCCTACAATGAGCAGTTCTTC.

By its share, this clone is medium-sized. V gene TRBV5-1 combines with J gene TRBJ2-3; 7 nucleotides align to TRBD1. V was pared by 0 bases and J by 0 bases, with 4 bases of the junction left unmatched. The CDR3 is 16 residues long. In germline, CDR1 is SGHRS, CDR2 YFSETQ. The CDR3 loop reads CASSLEAGGSTDTQYF. CDR3 DNA sequence: TGCGCCAGCAGCTTGGAGGCAGGGGGTAGCACAGATACGCAGTATTTT.

V is TRBV11-1 and J is TRBJ2-7; D is unresolved. The CDR3 loop spans 14 amino acids. Between the trimmed V and J ends, which lost 5 bases and 3 bases, there was a span of 14 bases. The V gene's germline CDR1 is SGHAT and CDR2 FQDESV (reference sequence). The CDR3 reads CASSAATGYYEQYF. The CDR3 DNA is TGTGCCAGCAGCGCCGCGACTGGCTACTACGAGCAGTACTTC. Based on the CDR3 plus reference TRBV11-1 and TRBJ2-7, the full variable domain is EAEVAQSPRYKITEKSQAVAFWCDPISGHATLYWYRQILGQGPELLVQFQDESVVDDSQLPKDRFSAERLKGVDSTLKIQPAELGDSAMYLCASSAATGYYEQYFGPGTRLTVT.

The rearrangement links TRBV30 to TRBJ2-3; possibly TRBD2 for D (5 bases). Per germline, CDR1 GTSNPN and CDR2 SVGIG (reference sequence). The CDR3 is made up of 15 amino acids. Trimming took off 0 bases at V and 0 bases at J, with 10 bases between the two ends. CDR3 bases: TGTGCCTGGAGTGTATCGCGGGCGAGCACAGATACGCAGTATTTT. Translation: CAWSVSRASTDTQYF.

There are a few counts of this clone. The V gene is TRBV6-1, the J gene TRBJ1-5, with 11 bases aligning to TRBD1. This CDR3 is built from 14 residues. From germline, CDR1 is MNHNS and CDR2 SASEGT. V trimming: 6 bases; J trimming: 6 bases; junction bases outside the gene matches: 4. The CDR3 coding sequence is TGTGCCAGCAGGGACAGGGGGCGCGGTCAGCCCCAGCATTTT. This translates into CASRDRGRGQPQHF.

This chain uses TRBV6-2 or TRBV6-3 with TRBJ2-3; 7 bases map to TRBD1. This CDR3 is built from 15 residues. Germline V lookup: CDR1 MNHEY, CDR2 SVGEGT. Trimming cost V 10 bases and J 3 bases; bases outside gene matches: 13. The CDR3 is CAISLDRDGTDTQYF. In nucleotides, the CDR3 is TGTGCCATCAGCCTCGACAGGGACGGGACAGATACGCAGTATTTT.

The chain links TRBV6-1 to TRBJ2-1; a possible D gene is TRBD1 (6 bases). Germline V lookup: CDR1 MNHNS, CDR2 SASEGT. The V end was cut by 8 bases, the J end by 4 bases, with 9 bases between. This CDR3 contains 12 residues. The CDR3 nucleotides read TGTGCCAGCTTAGGGACATACAATGAGCAGTTCTTC. Translated: CASLGTYNEQFF.

This chain links TRBV6-6 with TRBJ2-2; 9 bases match TRBD1. From germline, CDR1 is MNHNY and CDR2 SVGAGI (reference sequence). V dropped 2 bases and J dropped 4; count of bases not matched to a gene: 2. This CDR3 is built from 15 residues. The CDR3 is CASSYRDRVTGELFF. Here the CDR3 DNA reads TGTGCCAGCAGTTACCGGGACAGGGTCACCGGGGAGCTGTTTTTT.

This rearrangement joins TRBV6-5 to TRBJ2-5; the D is unclear. Trimming cost V 7 bases and J 3 bases, with 6 bases left between them. The CDR3 has 11 amino acids. Germline values: CDR1 MNHEY, CDR2 SVGAGI. The CDR3 loop is CASNWKETQYF. As DNA, the CDR3 is TGTGCCAGCAATTGGAAAGAGACCCAGTACTTC.

This clone has ten or more counts. This chain links TRBV27 with TRBJ2-7, with D tentatively TRBD2 (6 bases). The CDR3 runs to 16 residues. The V end lost 4 bases, the J end lost 2 bases, and 18 bases lay between the germline ends. The germline V gene has CDR1 MNHEY and CDR2 SMNVEV (reference sequence). The CDR3 here is CASSSQMEGNPYEQYF. The CDR3, as DNA: TGTGCCAGCAGTTCTCAGATGGAGGGAAACCCCTACGAGCAGTACTTC.

V is TRBV7-8 and J is TRBJ2-7; possible D gene TRBD2, 5 bases. V gave up 6 bases and J gave up 0 bases, with 15 bases separating them. The germline V gene has CDR1 SGHVS and CDR2 FQNEAQ. This CDR3 region has 15 residues. The CDR3 sequence is CASRPPRASSYEQYF. The DNA of the CDR3 is TGTGCCAGCAGACCCCCGCGGGCCAGCTCCTACGAGCAGTACTTC.

The V gene is TRBV7-9, the J gene TRBJ1-6, with a possible D match to TRBD1 (6 bases). This CDR3 is built from 13 residues. Looked up from germline, CDR1 is SEHNR and CDR2 is FQNEAQ (reference sequence). The V end lost 5 bases, the J end lost 10 bases, and 12 bases lay between the germline ends. CDR3 residues: CASSGGARSPLHF. As DNA, the CDR3 is TGTGCCAGCAGCGGGGGGGCGAGGTCACCCCTCCACTTT.

By share of the sample, this clone is large. The rearrangement links TRBV20-1 to TRBJ1-2; D unclear. This CDR3 has 15 residues. V was trimmed by 0 bases and J by 4 bases, leaving 15 bases between them. CDR1 is DFQATT and CDR2 is SNEGSKA in the germline V gene (reference sequence). The CDR3 loop reads CSAREEQMSAYGYTF. The CDR3 nucleotides read TGCAGTGCTAGAGAGGAACAGATGTCTGCCTATGGCTACACCTTC.

A few counts support this clone. The CDR3 protein is CASSYSWGAGDGYTF. The DNA for the CDR3 is TGTGCCAGCAGTTACTCATGGGGGGCCGGAGATGGCTACACCTTC. This chain uses TRBV6-2 or TRBV6-3 with TRBJ1-2; maybe TRBD1 (6 bases). The CDR3 totals 15 residues. Trimming pared 0 bases from V and 6 bases from J, leaving 14 bases between. Germline V lookup: CDR1 MNHEY, CDR2 SVGEGT.

The chain carries TRBV28 and TRBJ2-7, with TRBD1 matching 7 bases. This CDR3 spans 13 amino acids. Germline CDR1 and CDR2: MDHEN and SYDVKM. Germline trimming cut 8 bases from V and 5 bases from J; bases unmatched to any gene: 9. The CDR3 DNA is TGTGCCAGCTCCGACAGGGTAGAAGACGAGCAGTACTTC. This codes for CASSDRVEDEQYF.

This clone has just a few counts. The chain recombines TRBV10-3 with TRBJ2-7; 11 positions agree with TRBD2. Germline CDR1 reads ENHRY; CDR2 reads SYGVKD. V lost 2 bases, J lost 3 bases, and 6 bases stayed unmatched. The CDR3 length is 16 residues. CDR3 sequence: CAISETRTSGSYEQYF. The DNA of the CDR3 is TGTGCCATCAGTGAGACAAGAACTAGCGGGAGCTACGAGCAGTACTTC.

In its sample, this clone was seen a few times. The rearrangement links TRBV20-1 to TRBJ2-2; D is unclear. Germline CDR1 reads DFQATT; CDR2 reads SNEGSKA (reference sequence). Trimming removed 0 bases at V and 10 bases at J, with 12 bases between. CDR3 size: 13 residues. CDR3 region: CSARDFSVVELFF. CDR3 sequence (DNA): TGCAGTGCTAGAGATTTTTCCGTCGTGGAGCTGTTTTTT.

The rearrangement uses TRBV6-2 or TRBV6-3 and TRBJ2-7, with TRBD2 matching 15 bases. This CDR3 spans 18 amino acids. The germline CDR1 and CDR2 sequences are MNHEY and SVGEGT. With V trimmed by 6 bases and J by 0 bases, 9 bases remained unmatched. CDR3 DNA sequence: TGTGCCAGCAGGTCCCCGGGACTAGCGGGAGGCCTCTCCTACGAGCAGTACTTC. Amino acid sequence: CASRSPGLAGGLSYEQYF.

This chain connects TRBV28 to TRBJ2-3, with unresolved D. V was cut by 3 bases and J by 0 bases, with 7 bases left in between. Germline loops: CDR1 MDHEN, CDR2 SYDVKM. The CDR3 runs 14 residues. The CDR3 here is CASSLEPSTDTQYF. The CDR3 coding sequence is TGTGCCAGCAGTTTGGAGCCGAGCACAGATACGCAGTATTTT.